Below, 15 T cell receptor beta chains from the same sample are listed, as sequenced in a study of CD8+CD57+ T cells in acquired aplastic anemia. The patients chosen for sequencing had shown expansion of CD8+CD57+ cells (detected by flow cytometry). The study profiled TCR beta VDJ and CDR3 using genomic DNA as template. One entry per CDR3 protein results from TCRdb running MiXCR on the reads. Of fewer than 85,000 distinct CDR3 sequences listed, roughly three quarters are singletons. Specimen: sorted CD4+, CD8+, or CD8+CD57+ T cells (not recorded which) from PBMCs. The receptors were gathered from a human donor with aplastic anemia.

This chain's CDR3 is CASSLVLGNTIYF. The CDR3 DNA is TGTGCCAGCAGCTTAGTTCTGGGAAACACCATATATTTT. V gene TRBV7-8 combines with J gene TRBJ1-3, with unresolved D. Germline-derived CDR1 and CDR2 are SGHVS and FQNEAQ. The CDR3 extends over 13 amino acids. V was clipped by 1 base and J by 4 bases, with 5 bases between them.

In nucleotides, the CDR3 is TGTGCCAGCAGCTACGACAGTGCTAGCACAGATACGCAGTATTTT. Translated: CASSYDSASTDTQYF. The J gene is TRBJ2-3, the V gene TRBV9, with D perhaps matching TRBD1 (5 bases). This CDR3 has 15 amino acids. V was shortened by 4 bases and J by 0 bases, with 12 bases between the two germline ends. The germline CDR1 and CDR2 sequences are SGDLS and YYNGEE.

This clonotype was detected only once. V usage is TRBV20-1 and J usage is TRBJ2-7, with a tentative D call TRBD2 (6 bases). Trimming removed 3 bases from V and 2 bases from J, with 17 bases in between. Germline-derived CDR1 and CDR2 are DFQATT and SNEGSKA (reference sequence). The CDR3 consists of 15 residues. The CDR3 loop is CSASGGGLPPYEQYF. Written as DNA, the CDR3 is TGCAGTGCTAGTGGCGGAGGACTACCCCCCTACGAGCAGTACTTC.

This clonotype was picked up one time. V usage is TRBV15 and J usage is TRBJ1-2; TRBD1 matches at 12 bases. The CDR3 spans 16 residues. Germline lookup yields CDR1 LNHNV and CDR2 YYDKDF (reference sequence). The V gene end was trimmed by 8 bases and the J gene end by 4 bases; junction bases not matched to a gene: 11. CDR3 sequence: CATFGTGGDLIYGYTF. For the CDR3, the DNA is TGTGCCACCTTTGGGACAGGGGGCGATCTCATCTATGGCTACACCTTC.

This clonotype was seen only a few times. The rearrangement links TRBV24-1 to TRBJ1-6, with TRBD1 matching over 8 bases. The CDR3 length is 14 residues. V trimming: 3 bases; J trimming: 10 bases; junction bases outside the gene matches: 4. Germline V gene sequence: CDR1 KGHDR, CDR2 SFDVKD. The CDR3: CATSDGTGVSPLHF. CDR3 DNA: TGTGCCACCAGTGATGGGACAGGAGTCTCACCCCTCCACTTT.

The chain has TRBV5-1 and TRBJ2-2, with no clear D. Germline V CDR1 and CDR2: SGHRS, YFSETQ. V was cut by 3 bases and J by 4 bases, with 13 bases left in between. The CDR3 sequence is 15 residues long. The CDR3 region is CASSSTSVSTGELFF. The CDR3 region has the DNA TGCGCCAGCAGCTCGACATCCGTAAGCACCGGGGAGCTGTTTTTT.

The rearrangement uses TRBV9 and TRBJ2-3; D is uncertain. Trimming shortened V by 5 bases and J by 6 bases, and 16 bases separated the two germline ends. CDR1 and CDR2 (germline): SGDLS, YYNGEE. CDR3 size: 14 residues. The CDR3: CASSERPIHDTQYF. In DNA, the CDR3 is TGTGCCAGCAGTGAGCGCCCCATTCACGATACGCAGTATTTT. Full variable domain (rest looked up from reference TRBV9 and TRBJ2-3): DSGVTQTPKHLITATGQRVTLRCSPRSGDLSVYWYQQSLDQGLQFLIQYYNGEERAKGNILERFSAQQFPDLHSELNLSSLELGDSALYFCASSERPIHDTQYFGPGTRLTVL.

The chain combines TRBV5-5 with TRBJ1-2; D not resolved. CDR1 and CDR2 (germline): SGHKS, YYEKEE (reference sequence). V was clipped by 1 base and J by 0 bases, with 13 bases between them. The CDR3 runs to 16 residues. The CDR3 nucleotides read TGTGCCAGCAGCTTGACAAGGGATACGACTAACTATGGCTACACCTTC. This translates into CASSLTRDTTNYGYTF.

With regard to this clonotype: Because the CDR3 is missing its conserved closing phenylalanine or tryptophan, this is likely a read error. The CDR3 coding sequence is TGTGCCAGCAGTTACTCCGGGGGCGCTGGAGAGACCCAGTACCTC. It translates to CASSYSGGAGETQYL. The rearrangement uses TRBV6-5 and TRBJ2-5, with D perhaps given as TRBD1 or TRBD2 (6 bases each). V lost 0 bases and J 4 bases, leaving 12 bases between the germline ends. The V gene's germline CDR1 is MNHEY and CDR2 SVGAGI. The CDR3 runs to 15 residues.

With regard to this clonotype: A much larger clone differs from this one at a single base, so this may be a read error. This chain links TRBV11-2 with TRBJ2-7; the match to TRBD1 covers 10 bases. The germline V gene has CDR1 SGHAT and CDR2 FQNNGV. This CDR3 comprises 14 residues. The CDR3 spells CAGSRTGTGDEQYF. The DNA for the CDR3 is TGTGCCGGCAGCCGGACCGGGACAGGGGACGAGCAGTACTTC.

The count of this clonotype is one. This rearrangement joins TRBV2 to TRBJ2-3; D tentatively fits TRBD1 or TRBD2 (5 bases each). From germline, CDR1 is SNHLY and CDR2 FYNNEI. V was trimmed by 6 bases and J by 3 bases, leaving 16 bases between them. The CDR3 sequence is 15 residues long. The CDR3 spells CASRPRGSGTDTQYF. The CDR3 DNA sequence: TGTGCCAGCAGACCCCGGGGCTCTGGAACAGATACGCAGTATTTT. Full variable domain (outside the CDR3, taken from reference TRBV2 and TRBJ2-3): EPEVTQTPSHQVTQMGQEVILRCVPISNHLYFYWYRQILGQKVEFLVSFYNNEISEKSEIFDDQFSVERPDGSNFTLKIRSTKLEDSAMYFCASRPRGSGTDTQYFGPGTRLTVL.

The chain has TRBV7-9 and TRBJ1-2; D perhaps matches TRBD1 (5 bases). Germline-derived CDR1 and CDR2 are SEHNR and FQNEAQ (reference sequence). The length of the CDR3 is 13 residues. Trimming stripped 0 bases from V and 3 bases from J, with 5 bases between. CDR3 amino acids: CASSLAGDYGYTF. In DNA, the CDR3 is TGTGCCAGCAGCTTAGCGGGGGACTATGGCTACACCTTC.

The chain recombines TRBV20-1 with TRBJ2-3; tentatively, D is TRBD1 or TRBD2 (5 bases each). Germline lookup yields CDR1 DFQATT and CDR2 SNEGSKA (reference sequence). This CDR3 has 15 amino acids. Trimming stripped 5 bases from V and 2 bases from J, with 17 bases between. CDR3 nucleotides: TGCAGTGCTCGGGACCGGCGGGCGTACACAGATACGCAGTATTTT. It yields the protein CSARDRRAYTDTQYF.

This clonotype was seen more than once but under ten times. The V and J genes are TRBV7-2 and TRBJ2-5, with 8 bases identical to TRBD1. Germline CDR1 and CDR2: SGHTA and FQGNSA. CDR3 length: 15 residues. Trimming at V came to 2 bases and at J to 5 bases, leaving 7 bases not matched to a gene. CDR3 DNA: TGTGCCAGCAGCTTATTAAGGACAGGGTCCGAGACCCAGTACTTC. It specifies CASSLLRTGSETQYF.

The rearrangement joins TRBV19 to TRBJ1-2; 7 bases agree with TRBD1. Germline CDR1 is LNHDA and CDR2 is SQIVND (reference sequence). The CDR3 consists of 13 residues. J was trimmed by 2 bases and V by 5 bases; bases with no gene match: 2. CDR3 DNA: TGTGCCAGTAGTTGGGGACAGAACTATGGCTACACCTTC. It is translated as CASSWGQNYGYTF.